This is a list of T cell receptor beta chains from one sample in a study of graft-versus-host responses after intestinal transplantation. TCRdb's table, derived via immunoSEQ multiplex PCR, lists solely in-frame clones and lacks some. The table has tens of thousands of clones, about four fifths seen once. These receptors are not linked to any known antigen. The sample in question was unstimulated CD8+ T cells sorted from spleen or lymph node cells, obtained before intestinal transplant. The receptors shown here come from a human donor who received an intestinal transplant. Both conserved end residues are trimmed from each CDR3. Fields, in order: D gene, J gene, V gene, CDR3 length, CDR3 protein. D genes are given only for firm matches.

>-|TRBJ2-7|TRBV6-1|11
GCIGPPSYEQY
>-|TRBJ1-3|TRBV5-8|12
ASSLWGSGNTIY
>-|TRBJ2-5|TRBV25-1|15
ASSDPQDRDRQETQY
>TRBD1|TRBJ1-5|TRBV12-5|13
ASALPGQPNQPQH
>TRBD1|TRBJ2-2|TRBV7-3|17
ASSLPEQGASLGTGELF
>-|-|TRBV5-4|10
ASSIIPYEQY
>TRBD1|TRBJ1-2|TRBV9|12
ASSVDRGYYGYT
>-|TRBJ2-7|TRBV27|9
ASSFGHEQY
>TRBD1|TRBJ1-5|TRBV10-3|13
AISEGTETRQPQH
>-|TRBJ1-2|TRBV15|12
ATSRDYDNYGYT
>-|TRBJ1-2|TRBV23-1|13
ASSPREGTNYGYT
>TRBD2|TRBJ2-3|TRBV13|13
ASSLALAGADTQY
>-|TRBJ2-1|TRBV30|12
AWCPGRGNNEQF
>TRBD2|TRBJ2-5|TRBV27|15
ASSLGLAGGRQETQY
>-|TRBJ2-3|TRBV6-6|11
ASSAVTTDTQY
>-|TRBJ2-2|TRBV6-5|12
ASSFPSRTGELF
>-|TRBJ1-4|TRBV25-1|12
ASSERGRNEKLF
>-|TRBJ1-4|TRBV5-6|10
ASSSGSEKLF
>TRBD2|TRBJ2-2|TRBV4-2|14
ASSQGLAGGTGELF
>-|TRBJ1-6|TRBV2|12
ASLTGRLNSPLH
>TRBD2|TRBJ2-1|TRBV6-4|13
ASRESGGADNEQF
>-|TRBJ2-2|TRBV6-5|12
ASSYSPSTGELF
>-|TRBJ2-7|TRBV11-2|11
ASSPGAGYEQY
>-|TRBJ2-7|TRBV7-9|12
ASSLEGLQYEQY
>TRBD1|TRBJ2-3|TRBV6-5|11
ASSQRTGDTQY
>TRBD2|TRBJ2-3|TRBV27|15
ASSSASGGRVADTQY
>TRBD2|TRBJ2-3|TRBV27|15
ASSLAGGHSSTDTQY